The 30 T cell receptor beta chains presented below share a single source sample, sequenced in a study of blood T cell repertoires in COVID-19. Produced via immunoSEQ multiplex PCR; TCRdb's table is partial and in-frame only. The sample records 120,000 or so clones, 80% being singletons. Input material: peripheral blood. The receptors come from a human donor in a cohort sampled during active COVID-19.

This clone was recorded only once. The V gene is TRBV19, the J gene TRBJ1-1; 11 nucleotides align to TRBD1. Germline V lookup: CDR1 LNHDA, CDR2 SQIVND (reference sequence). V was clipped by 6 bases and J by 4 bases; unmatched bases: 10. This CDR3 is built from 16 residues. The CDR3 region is CASSPRDRGMGTEAFF. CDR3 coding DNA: TGTGCCAGTAGCCCAAGGGACAGGGGGATGGGCACTGAAGCTTTCTTT.

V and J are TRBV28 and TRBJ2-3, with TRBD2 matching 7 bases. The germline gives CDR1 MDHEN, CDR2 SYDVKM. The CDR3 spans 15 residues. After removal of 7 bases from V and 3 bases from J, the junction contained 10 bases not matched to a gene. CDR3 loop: CASTDRTSSTDTQYF. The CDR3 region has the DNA TGTGCCAGCACCGATAGGACTAGTTCTACAGATACGCAGTATTTT.

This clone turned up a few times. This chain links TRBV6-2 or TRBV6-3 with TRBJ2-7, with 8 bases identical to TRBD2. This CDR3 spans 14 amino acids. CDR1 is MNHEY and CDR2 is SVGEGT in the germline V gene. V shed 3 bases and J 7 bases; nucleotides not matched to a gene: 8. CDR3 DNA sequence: TGTGCCAGCAGTTATGGTGAGACTAGCGCTGAGCAGTACTTC. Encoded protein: CASSYGETSAEQYF.

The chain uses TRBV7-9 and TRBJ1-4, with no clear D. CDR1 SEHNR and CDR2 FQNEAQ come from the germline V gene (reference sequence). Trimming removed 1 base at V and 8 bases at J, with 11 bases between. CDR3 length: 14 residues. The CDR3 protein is CASSLVRSGEKLFF. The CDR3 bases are TGTGCCAGCAGCTTAGTCAGGTCTGGGGAAAAACTGTTTTTT.

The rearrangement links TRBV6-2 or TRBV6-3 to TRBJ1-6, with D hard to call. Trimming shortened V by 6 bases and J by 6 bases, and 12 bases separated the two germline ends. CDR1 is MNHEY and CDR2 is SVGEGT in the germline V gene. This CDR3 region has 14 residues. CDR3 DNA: TGTGCCAGCAGCCTGAGGCGGAGTAATTCACCCCTCCACTTT. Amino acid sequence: CASSLRRSNSPLHF.

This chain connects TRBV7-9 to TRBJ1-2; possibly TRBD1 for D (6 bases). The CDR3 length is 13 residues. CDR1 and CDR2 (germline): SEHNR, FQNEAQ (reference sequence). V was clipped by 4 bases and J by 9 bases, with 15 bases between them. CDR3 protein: CASSSPGGQSYTF. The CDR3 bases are TGTGCCAGCAGCTCTCCCGGGGGGCAAAGCTACACCTTC.

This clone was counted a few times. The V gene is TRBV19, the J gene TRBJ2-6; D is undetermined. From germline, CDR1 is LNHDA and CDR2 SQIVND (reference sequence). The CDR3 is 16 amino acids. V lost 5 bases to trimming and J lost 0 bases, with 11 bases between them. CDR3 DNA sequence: TGTGCCAGTAGTCCAGAAGACACCTCTGGGGCCAACGTCCTGACTTTC. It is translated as CASSPEDTSGANVLTF.

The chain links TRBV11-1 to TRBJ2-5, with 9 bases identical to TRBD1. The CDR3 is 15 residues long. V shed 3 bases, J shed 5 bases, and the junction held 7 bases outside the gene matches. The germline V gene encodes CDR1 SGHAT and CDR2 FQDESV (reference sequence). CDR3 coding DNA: TGTGCCAGCAGCTTCCCTGGACAGGGGATGGAGACCCAGTACTTC. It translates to CASSFPGQGMETQYF.

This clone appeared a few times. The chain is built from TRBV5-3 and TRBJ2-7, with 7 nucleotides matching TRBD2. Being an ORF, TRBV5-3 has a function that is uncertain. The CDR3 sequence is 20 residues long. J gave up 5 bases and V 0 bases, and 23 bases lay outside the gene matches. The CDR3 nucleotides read TGTGCCAGAAGCTTGGGGGGCGTCGGGGTCCGACTAGCTGGATTTGACGAGCAGTACTTC. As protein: CARSLGGVGVRLAGFDEQYF.

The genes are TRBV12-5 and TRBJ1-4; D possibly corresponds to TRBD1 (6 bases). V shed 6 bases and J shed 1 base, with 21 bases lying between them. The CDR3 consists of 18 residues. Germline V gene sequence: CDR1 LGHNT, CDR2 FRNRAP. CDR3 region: CASGITGIMEGTNEKLFF. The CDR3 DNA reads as TGTGCTAGTGGAATTACAGGGATTATGGAAGGAACTAATGAAAAACTGTTTTTT.

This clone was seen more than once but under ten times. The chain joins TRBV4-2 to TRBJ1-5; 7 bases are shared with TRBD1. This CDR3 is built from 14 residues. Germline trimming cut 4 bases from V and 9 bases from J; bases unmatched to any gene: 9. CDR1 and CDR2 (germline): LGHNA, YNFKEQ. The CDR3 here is CASSPDQGVWPQHF. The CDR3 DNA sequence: TGTGCCAGCAGCCCCGATCAGGGGGTATGGCCCCAGCATTTT.

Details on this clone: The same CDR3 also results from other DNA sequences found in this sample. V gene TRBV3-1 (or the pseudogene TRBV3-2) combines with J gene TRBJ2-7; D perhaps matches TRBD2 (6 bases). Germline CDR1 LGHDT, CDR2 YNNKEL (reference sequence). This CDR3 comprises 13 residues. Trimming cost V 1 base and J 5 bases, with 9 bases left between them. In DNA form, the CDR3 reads TGTGCCAGCAGCCAAGTCGGCGGGAACGAGCAGTACTTC. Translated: CASSQVGGNEQYF.

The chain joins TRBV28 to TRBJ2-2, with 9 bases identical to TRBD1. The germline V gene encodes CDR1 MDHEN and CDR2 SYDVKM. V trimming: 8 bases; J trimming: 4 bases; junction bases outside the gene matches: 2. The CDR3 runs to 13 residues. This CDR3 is CASDRGVTGELFF. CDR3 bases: TGTGCCAGCGACAGGGGGGTCACCGGGGAGCTGTTTTTT.

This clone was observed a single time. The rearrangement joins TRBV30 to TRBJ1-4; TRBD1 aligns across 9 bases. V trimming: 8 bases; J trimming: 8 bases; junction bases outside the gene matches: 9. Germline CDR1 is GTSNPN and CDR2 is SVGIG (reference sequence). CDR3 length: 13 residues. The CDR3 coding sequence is TGTGCCGGCCAGACAGGGGGGAACGAAAAACTGTTTTTT. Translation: CAGQTGGNEKLFF.

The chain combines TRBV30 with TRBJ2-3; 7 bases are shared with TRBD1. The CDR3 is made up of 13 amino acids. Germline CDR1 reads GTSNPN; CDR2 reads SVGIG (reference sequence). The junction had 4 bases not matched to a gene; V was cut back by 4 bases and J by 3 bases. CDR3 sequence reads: CAWKQGWTDTQYF. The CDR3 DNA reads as TGTGCCTGGAAACAGGGGTGGACAGATACGCAGTATTTT.

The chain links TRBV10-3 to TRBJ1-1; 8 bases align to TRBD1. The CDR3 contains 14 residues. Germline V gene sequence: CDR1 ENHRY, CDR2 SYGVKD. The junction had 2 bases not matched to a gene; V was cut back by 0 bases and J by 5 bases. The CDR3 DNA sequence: TGTGCCATCAGTGAGTCGGACAGGGAAACTGAAGCTTTCTTT. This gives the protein CAISESDRETEAFF.

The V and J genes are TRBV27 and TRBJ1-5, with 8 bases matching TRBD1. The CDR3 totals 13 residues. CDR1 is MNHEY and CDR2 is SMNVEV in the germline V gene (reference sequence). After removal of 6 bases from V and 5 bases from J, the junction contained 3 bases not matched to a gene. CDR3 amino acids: CASRLDRDQPQHF. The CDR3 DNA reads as TGTGCCAGCAGGTTGGACAGGGATCAGCCCCAGCATTTT.

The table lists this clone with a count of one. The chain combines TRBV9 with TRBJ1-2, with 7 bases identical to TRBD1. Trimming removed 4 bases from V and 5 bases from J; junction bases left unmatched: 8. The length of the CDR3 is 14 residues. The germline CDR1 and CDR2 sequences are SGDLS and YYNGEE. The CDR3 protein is CASSPRDSLYGYTF. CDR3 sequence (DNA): TGTGCCAGCAGCCCCCGGGACAGCCTTTATGGCTACACCTTC.

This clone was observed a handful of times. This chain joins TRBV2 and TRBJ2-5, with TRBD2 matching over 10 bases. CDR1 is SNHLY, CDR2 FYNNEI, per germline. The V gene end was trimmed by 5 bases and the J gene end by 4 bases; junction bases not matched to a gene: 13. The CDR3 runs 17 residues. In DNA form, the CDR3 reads TGTGCCAGCAGTCGAGGCGGAAGCGGGGGGGCCCGAGAGACCCAGTACTTC. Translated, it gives CASSRGGSGGARETQYF.

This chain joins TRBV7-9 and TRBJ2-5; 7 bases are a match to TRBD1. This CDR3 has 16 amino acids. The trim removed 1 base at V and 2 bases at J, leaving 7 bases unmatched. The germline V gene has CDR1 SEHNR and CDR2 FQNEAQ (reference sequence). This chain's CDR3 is CASSLGRTGRQETQYF. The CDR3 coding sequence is TGTGCCAGCAGCTTAGGGAGGACAGGACGACAAGAGACCCAGTACTTC.

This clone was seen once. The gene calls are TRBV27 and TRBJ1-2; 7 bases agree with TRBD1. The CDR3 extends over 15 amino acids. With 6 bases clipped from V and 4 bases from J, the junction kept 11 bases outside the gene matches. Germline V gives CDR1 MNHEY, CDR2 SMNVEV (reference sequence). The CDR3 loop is CASRATGLPSYGYTF. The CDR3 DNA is TGTGCCAGCAGGGCGACAGGGTTACCCTCCTATGGCTACACCTTC.

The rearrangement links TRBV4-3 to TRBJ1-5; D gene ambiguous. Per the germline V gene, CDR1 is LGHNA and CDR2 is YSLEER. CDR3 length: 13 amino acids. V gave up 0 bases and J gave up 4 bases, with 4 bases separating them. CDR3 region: CASSQDLNQPQHF. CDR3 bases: TGCGCCAGCAGCCAAGATCTGAATCAGCCCCAGCATTTT.

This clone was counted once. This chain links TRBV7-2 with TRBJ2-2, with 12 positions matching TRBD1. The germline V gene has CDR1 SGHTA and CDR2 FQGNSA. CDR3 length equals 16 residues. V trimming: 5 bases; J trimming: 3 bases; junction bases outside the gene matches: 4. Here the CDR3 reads CASSPGTGGHTGELFF. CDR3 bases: TGTGCCAGCAGCCCCGGGACAGGGGGCCACACCGGGGAGCTGTTTTTT.

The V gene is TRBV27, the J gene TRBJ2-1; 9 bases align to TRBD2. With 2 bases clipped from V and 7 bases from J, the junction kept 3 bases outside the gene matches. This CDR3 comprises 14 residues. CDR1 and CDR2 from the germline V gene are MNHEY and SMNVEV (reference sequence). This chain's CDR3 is CASSLGLAGNEQFF. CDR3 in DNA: TGTGCCAGCAGTTTAGGTCTAGCGGGAAATGAGCAGTTCTTC.

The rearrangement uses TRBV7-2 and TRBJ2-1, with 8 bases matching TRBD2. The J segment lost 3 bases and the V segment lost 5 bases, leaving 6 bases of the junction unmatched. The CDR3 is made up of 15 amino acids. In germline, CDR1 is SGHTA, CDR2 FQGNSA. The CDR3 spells CASSRMRGVYNEQFF. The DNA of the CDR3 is TGTGCCAGCAGCCGGATGCGGGGGGTCTACAATGAGCAGTTCTTC.

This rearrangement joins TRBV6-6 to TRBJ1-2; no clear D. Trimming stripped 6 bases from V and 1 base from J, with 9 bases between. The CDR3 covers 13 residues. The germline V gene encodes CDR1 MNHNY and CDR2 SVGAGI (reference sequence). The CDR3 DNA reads TGTGCCAGCAGCCGACGGGTTAACTATGGCTACACCTTC. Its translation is CASSRRVNYGYTF.

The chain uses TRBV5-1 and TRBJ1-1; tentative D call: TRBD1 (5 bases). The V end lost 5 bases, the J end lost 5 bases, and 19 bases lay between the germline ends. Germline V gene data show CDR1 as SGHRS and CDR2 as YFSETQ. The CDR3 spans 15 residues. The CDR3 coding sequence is TGCGCCAGCAGTGCCTTGGGGGGGAAGGGGACTGAAGCTTTCTTT. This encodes CASSALGGKGTEAFF.

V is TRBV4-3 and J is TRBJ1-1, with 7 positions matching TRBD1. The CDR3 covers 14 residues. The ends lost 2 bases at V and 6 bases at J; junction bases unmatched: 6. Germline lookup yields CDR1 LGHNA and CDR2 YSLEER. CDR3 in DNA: TGCGCCAGCAGCCAATCGACAGGGTACCCTGAAGCTTTCTTT. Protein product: CASSQSTGYPEAFF.

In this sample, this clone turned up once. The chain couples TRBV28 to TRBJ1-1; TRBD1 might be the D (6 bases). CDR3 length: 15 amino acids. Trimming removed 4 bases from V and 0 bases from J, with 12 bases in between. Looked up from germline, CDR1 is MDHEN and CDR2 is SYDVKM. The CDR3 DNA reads TGTGCCAGCAGTTCCGGGGGGGGCATGAACACTGAAGCTTTCTTT. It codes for CASSSGGGMNTEAFF.

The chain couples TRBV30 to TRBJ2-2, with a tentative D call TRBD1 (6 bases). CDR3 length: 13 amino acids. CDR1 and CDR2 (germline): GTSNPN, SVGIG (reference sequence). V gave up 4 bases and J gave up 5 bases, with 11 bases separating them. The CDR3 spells CAWTTRGTGELFF. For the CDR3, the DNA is TGTGCCTGGACCACAAGGGGGACCGGGGAGCTGTTTTTT.